This entry is about one T cell receptor (beta chain). The antigen remains unidentified. The sample comes from a study of T cell responses to AZD1222 COVID-19 vaccine. Libraries were prepared by immunoSEQ multiplex PCR; TCRdb keeps only in-frame clonotypes and omits some of them. The sample gives 150,000 to 200,000 clones, about 89% of which show up once; around 2.9% is in the top ten. The study, taken as a whole, reports: The peak T cell response came first, and repertoires were sampled only after it. Nearly half of spike-specific TCRs reportedly target variant regions that are unmutated in the B.1.351 and B.1.1.7 variants. Only six AZD1222 recipients tested seropositive at baseline. Donor demographics were predominantly white British with a female majority; clonal diversity may be underestimated.

The CDR3 is made up of 15 amino acids. Germline V CDR1 and CDR2: MDHEN, SYDVKM. The V gene lost 0 bases and the J gene lost 3 bases, with 11 bases spanning the gap. The V call is TRBV28, the J call TRBJ2-5, with D perhaps TRBD1 (5 bases). The receptor comes from an adult in good health. The sequences come from peripheral blood, collected on day 0 of MenACWY control vaccination. CDR3 sequence: CASSLWGQGEETQYF. Here the CDR3 DNA reads TGTGCCAGCAGTTTATGGGGCCAGGGTGAAGAGACCCAGTACTTC.